The TCR beta chain under discussion was sequenced for a study of T cell responses to AZD1222 COVID-19 vaccine. Overall study findings and caveats: Just 6 or 7 AZD1222 recipients were seropositive at baseline.

With respect to this clone: What it recognizes is unknown.

The repertoire was sequenced with immunoSEQ multiplex PCR; TCRdb's copy has only in-frame clones and lacks some. The sample includes about 180,000 clones, approximately 94% of them seen just once. Germline assignment: CDR1 PRHDT and CDR2 FYEKMQ (reference sequence). The germline V and J ends were trimmed by 1 base and 6 bases, with 6 bases remaining between them. CDR3 size: 12 residues. V is TRBV13 and J is TRBJ1-1, with D tentatively TRBD1 (5 bases). The sample was peripheral blood, taken 28 days after the second AZD1222 dose. The origin of this receptor is an adult who received the AZD1222 COVID-19 vaccine. This CDR3 reads CASSLVGAEAFF. For the CDR3, the DNA is TGTGCCAGCAGCTTAGTGGGGGCTGAAGCTTTCTTT.